This is a list of T cell receptor beta chains from one sample in a study of T-cell reconstitution after alpha-beta-depleted transplantation in children. TCRdb used MiXCR to reprocess the PCR reads, holding one entry per CDR3 protein. This table has 200,000 to 250,000 distinct CDR3 sequences, 11% appearing once. The sequenced sample was PBMCs, obtained before TCRalphabeta/CD19-depleted stem cell transplant. Receptors originate from a child in the first two years of life with acute myeloid leukemia, due to receive a stem cell transplant. Each CDR3 is given with its conserved first and last residue. The D gene is left open where the match is weak. Clone size is shown for a subset of rows, as once, few, many or a class of expanded clone.

d_call	v_call	j_call	clone_size	cdr3_length	cdr3_aa	cdr3_nt
TRBD2	TRBV20-1	TRBJ2-3	many	15	CSARKPSGRTDTQYF	TGCAGTGCTAGAAAGCCTAGCGGGCGCACAGATACGCAGTATTTT
-	TRBV20-1	TRBJ2-7	many	12	CSARHFSYEQYF	TGCAGTGCTAGACACTTTTCCTACGAGCAGTACTTC
-	TRBV11-1	TRBJ2-7	many	11	CASSPVYEQYF	TGTGCCAGCAGCCCTGTATACGAGCAGTACTTC
-	TRBV5-1	TRBJ2-1	many	13	CASSLVGLNEQFF	TGCGCCAGCAGCTTGGTTGGACTGAATGAGCAGTTCTTC
-	TRBV6-1	TRBJ1-3	-	18	CASSRMAPGGSSGNTIYF	TGTGCCAGCAGCCGGATGGCCCCAGGCGGGAGCTCTGGAAACACCATATATTTT
-	TRBV20-1	TRBJ2-7	many	13	CSAPEGPSYEQYF	TGCAGTGCTCCGGAGGGCCCGTCCTACGAGCAGTACTTC
-	TRBV29-1	TRBJ1-4	many	14	CSVDVAQSRGGLFF	TGCAGCGTTGACGTCGCCCAGAGCAGGGGAGGACTGTTTTTT
TRBD1	TRBV28	TRBJ1-5	many	15	CASSPPGQGYQPQHF	TGTGCCAGCAGCCCACCGGGACAGGGGTATCAGCCCCAGCATTTT
TRBD1	TRBV13	TRBJ1-6	many	18	CASRTFMTGGEVNSPLHF	TGTGCCAGCAGAACTTTTATGACAGGGGGCGAAGTGAATTCACCCCTCCACTTT
-	TRBV20-1	TRBJ1-4	-	15	CSAQGTDATNEKLFF	TGCAGTGCTCAAGGGACGGATGCAACTAATGAAAAACTGTTTTTT
TRBD2	TRBV25-1	TRBJ2-7	many	19	CASSESVTSGGALFYEQYF	TGTGCCAGCAGTGAATCAGTGACTAGCGGAGGGGCACTCTTCTACGAGCAGTACTTC
-	TRBV12-3/TRBV12-4	TRBJ1-1	many	13	CASSHDLNTEAFF	TGTGCCAGCAGCCATGACCTGAACACTGAAGCTTTCTTT
TRBD1	TRBV15	TRBJ1-2	few	15	CATSREGAPNYGYTF	TGTGCCACCAGCAGGGAGGGGGCCCCTAACTATGGCTACACCTTC
-	TRBV7-6	TRBJ2-6	once	16	CASSLGRATGANVLTF	TGTGCCAGCAGCCTTGGCCGGGCTACTGGGGCCAACGTCCTGACTTTC
TRBD1	TRBV20-1	TRBJ1-5	many	14	CSAFDRDVNQPQHF	TGCAGTGCTTTTGACAGGGATGTCAATCAGCCCCAGCATTTT
-	TRBV12-3/TRBV12-4	TRBJ2-7	many	15	CASSPPWGTPYEQYF	TGTGCCAGCAGTCCCCCATGGGGGACACCCTACGAGCAGTACTTC
-	TRBV6-2/TRBV6-3	TRBJ1-1	many	15	CASSYPWTFYTEAFF	TGTGCCAGCAGTTACCCCTGGACATTCTACACTGAAGCTTTCTTT
-	TRBV20-1	TRBJ2-1	many	16	CSASRKGTGSYNEQFF	TGCAGTGCTAGTCGGAAGGGGACTGGCTCCTACAATGAGCAGTTCTTC
TRBD1	TRBV10-3	TRBJ2-2	many	18	CAISRAPGQGLNTGELFF	TGTGCCATCAGTCGAGCCCCCGGACAGGGGTTGAACACCGGGGAGCTGTTTTTT
TRBD1	TRBV5-1	TRBJ2-5	many	14	CASSSGQGRETQYF	TGCGCCAGCAGCTCGGGACAGGGTAGAGAGACCCAGTACTTC
TRBD1	TRBV9	TRBJ2-2	many	18	CASSVEAGGQGNTGELFF	TGTGCCAGCAGCGTAGAGGCTGGGGGACAGGGGAACACCGGGGAGCTGTTTTTT
TRBD2	TRBV5-1	TRBJ2-1	many	15	CASSLGTSGYNEQFF	TGCGCCAGCAGCTTGGGGACTAGCGGATACAATGAGCAGTTCTTC